Sequencing of this T cell receptor beta chain was carried out in a study of T cells in Graves' hyperthyroidism and ophthalmopathy. On this clonotype itself: Its antigen is unknown.

At least 3 on the Clinical Activity Score was recorded for ophthalmopathy patients, who also had NOSPECS grade at least 4 and duration under 3 months. PBMCs were derived from roughly 10 ml fresh peripheral blood. Amplification of TCR beta CDR3 regions was performed using RNA transcripts as template. First-round RT-PCR with HTBI primers amplified the TCR CDR3 region. TCRdb analysed the multiplex PCR reads with MiXCR anew, one entry per CDR3 protein. The sample lists 360,000 or so distinct CDR3 sequences, 15% to 20% occurring once. The V and J ends lost 4 bases and 1 base respectively, with 13 bases between them. Germline CDR1 and CDR2: MGHRA and YSYEKL. This CDR3 contains 15 residues. Points from the study as a whole: Within blood appeared most thyroid clonotypes that had expanded above 0.001. Model predictions of ophthalmopathy came a median around 6.5 months before onset.

J is TRBJ1-2 and V is TRBV4-1; D is uncertain. Sequenced: blood. This receptor was obtained from a woman aged 35 to 49 with Graves' ophthalmopathy. The CDR3 sequence: CASSPSSYINYGYTF. For the CDR3, the DNA is TGCGCCAGCAGCCCCAGCAGCTACATTAACTATGGCTACACCTTC.